This T cell receptor beta chain was obtained from a study of T cells in Graves' hyperthyroidism and ophthalmopathy. This clonotype has a handful of counts. Exclusion of a patient resulted from uncontrolled infection, other autoimmune disease, pregnancy or lactation. Isolation of PBMCs was performed on about 9.9 ml fresh peripheral blood. Template material for amplifying TCR beta CDR3 regions consisted of RNA transcripts. During a first-round RT-PCR of the TCR CDR3, the HTBI primer set was used. TCRdb itself ran the multiplex PCR reads through MiXCR, one entry per CDR3 protein. Here the sample spans 270,000 or so distinct CDR3 sequences, approximately 16% being singletons. With 0 bases removed from V and 5 bases from J, the gap between germline ends came to 17 bases. CDR3 length: 18 residues. CDR1 MNHNY and CDR2 SVGAGI come from the germline V gene (reference sequence).

The sequence derives from a woman aged 45 to 65 with Graves' hyperthyroidism that later progressed to Graves' ophthalmopathy. J is TRBJ1-6 and V is TRBV6-6, with D unclear. What was sequenced was blood. The DNA for the CDR3 is TGTGCCAGCAGTTACTCCGTTCGGTGGGGTTACCATAATTCACCCCTCCACTTT. Encoded protein: CASSYSVRWGYHNSPLHF.